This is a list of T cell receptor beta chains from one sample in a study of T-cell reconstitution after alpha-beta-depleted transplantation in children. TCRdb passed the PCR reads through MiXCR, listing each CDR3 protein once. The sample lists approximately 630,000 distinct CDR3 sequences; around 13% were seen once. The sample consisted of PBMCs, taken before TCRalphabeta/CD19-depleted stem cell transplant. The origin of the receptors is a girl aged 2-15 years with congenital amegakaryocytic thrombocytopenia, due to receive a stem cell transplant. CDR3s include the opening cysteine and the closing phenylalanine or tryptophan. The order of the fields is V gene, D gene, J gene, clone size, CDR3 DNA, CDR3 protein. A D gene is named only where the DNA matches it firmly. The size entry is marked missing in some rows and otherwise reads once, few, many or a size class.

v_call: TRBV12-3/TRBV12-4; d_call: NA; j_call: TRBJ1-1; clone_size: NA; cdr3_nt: TGTGCCAGCAGCCACAACAGGGTGGGGGACACTGAAGCTTTCTTT; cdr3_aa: CASSHNRVGDTEAFF
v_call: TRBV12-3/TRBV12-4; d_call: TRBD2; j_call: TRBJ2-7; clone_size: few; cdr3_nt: TGTGCCAGCAGTGCTACGGGACTAGCGAACGAGCAGTACTTC; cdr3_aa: CASSATGLANEQYF
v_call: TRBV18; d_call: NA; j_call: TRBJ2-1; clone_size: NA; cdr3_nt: TGTGCCAGCTCCTTGACGACAAGTCCTAATGAGCAGTTCTTC; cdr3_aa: CASSLTTSPNEQFF
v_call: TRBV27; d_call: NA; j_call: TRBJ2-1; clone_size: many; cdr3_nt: TGTGCCAGCAGATTGATCGGGAGCTCCTACAATGAGCAGTTCTTC; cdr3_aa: CASRLIGSSYNEQFF
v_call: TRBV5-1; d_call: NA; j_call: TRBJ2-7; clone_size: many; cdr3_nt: TGCGCCAGCAGCTCAGAGTACGAGCAGTACTTC; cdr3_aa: CASSSEYEQYF
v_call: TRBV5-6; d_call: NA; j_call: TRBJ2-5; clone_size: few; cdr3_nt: TGTGCCAGCAGCTTCTTCAGGGAAGAGACCCAGTACTTC; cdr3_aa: CASSFFREETQYF
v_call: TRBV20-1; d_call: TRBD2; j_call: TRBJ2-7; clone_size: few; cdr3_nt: TGCAGTGCTAGGTACAGCGGGAGACGTTACGAGCAGTACTTC; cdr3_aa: CSARYSGRRYEQYF
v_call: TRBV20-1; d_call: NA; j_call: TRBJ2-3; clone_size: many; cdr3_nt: TGCAGCTCATCCTCTGCGGAAGAGACAGATACGCAGTATTTT; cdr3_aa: CSSSSAEETDTQYF
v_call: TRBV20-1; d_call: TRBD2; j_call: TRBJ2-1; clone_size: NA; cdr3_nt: TGCAGTGCCCCTGGACTAGCACGATCCTACAATGAGCAGTCCTTC; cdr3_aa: CSAPGLARSYNEQSF
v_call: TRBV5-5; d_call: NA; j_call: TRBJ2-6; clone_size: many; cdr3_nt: TGTGCCAGCAGCTTGGTATGGTCTGGGGCCAACGTCCTGACTTTC; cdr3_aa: CASSLVWSGANVLTF
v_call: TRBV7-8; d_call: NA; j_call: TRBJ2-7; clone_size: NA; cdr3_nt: TGTGCCAGCAGCTTAGACCGGGACGGAGAAGACGAGCAGTACTTC; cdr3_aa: CASSLDRDGEDEQYF
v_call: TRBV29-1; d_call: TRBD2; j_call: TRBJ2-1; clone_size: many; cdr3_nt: TGCAGCGTTGGGGCAGGGCTAGCGGGAGATGAGCAGTTCTTC; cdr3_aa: CSVGAGLAGDEQFF
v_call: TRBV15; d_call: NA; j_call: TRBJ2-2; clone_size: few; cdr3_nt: TGTGCCACCAGCAGAAGCGGAACAGGGAAAGATGCCGGGGAGCTGTTTTTT; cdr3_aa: CATSRSGTGKDAGELFF
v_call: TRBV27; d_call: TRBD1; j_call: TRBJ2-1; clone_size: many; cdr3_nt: TGTGCCAGCAGTTTACGCCTGGACAGGGTGCCGAACAATGAGCAGTTCTTC; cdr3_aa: CASSLRLDRVPNNEQFF
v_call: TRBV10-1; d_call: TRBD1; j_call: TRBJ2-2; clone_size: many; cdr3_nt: TGCGCCAGCAGTGAGGCCGGGACAGCCAACACCGGGGAGCTGTTTTTT; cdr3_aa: CASSEAGTANTGELFF
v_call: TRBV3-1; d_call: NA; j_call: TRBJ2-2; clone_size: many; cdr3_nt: TGTGCCAGCAGCCAGGGCCGCGGGGAGCTGTTTTTT; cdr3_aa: CASSQGRGELFF
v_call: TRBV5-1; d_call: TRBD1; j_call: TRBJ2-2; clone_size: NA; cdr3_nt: TGCGCCAGCAGCTTGACTGGGACAGGGGGCACCGGGGAGCTGTTTTTT; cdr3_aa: CASSLTGTGGTGELFF
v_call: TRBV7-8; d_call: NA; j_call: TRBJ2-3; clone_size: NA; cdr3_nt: TGTGCCAGCGGAGGGGGGACGAATACGCAGTATTTT; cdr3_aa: CASGGGTNTQYF
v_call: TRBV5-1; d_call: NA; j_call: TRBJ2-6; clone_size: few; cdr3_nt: TGCGCCAGCAGCTTGATGGGGGACACTGGCTCTGGGGCCAACGTCCTGACTTTC; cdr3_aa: CASSLMGDTGSGANVLTF
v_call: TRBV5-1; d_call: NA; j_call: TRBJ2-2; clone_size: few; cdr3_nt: TGCGCCAGCAGCTTGGTCGGCGGGGGCGCCCGAACCGGGGAGCTGTTTTTT; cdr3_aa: CASSLVGGGARTGELFF
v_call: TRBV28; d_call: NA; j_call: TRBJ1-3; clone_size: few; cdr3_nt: TGTGCCAGCCGTTACAGGATCTCTGGAAACACCATATATTTT; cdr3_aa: CASRYRISGNTIYF
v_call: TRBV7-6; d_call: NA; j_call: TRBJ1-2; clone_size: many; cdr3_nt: TGTGCCAGCAGCTTGAACCCGTACAGGGATAACTATGGCTACACCTTC; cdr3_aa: CASSLNPYRDNYGYTF
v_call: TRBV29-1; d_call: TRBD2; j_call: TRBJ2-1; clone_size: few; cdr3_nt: TGCAGCGTTGGTAGCGGGAGATCCCTACCGTACAATGAGCAGTTCTTC; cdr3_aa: CSVGSGRSLPYNEQFF
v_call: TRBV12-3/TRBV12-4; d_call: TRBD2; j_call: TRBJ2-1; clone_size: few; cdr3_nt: TGTGCCAGCCACCCACCGGGACTAGCGGGAGCCAATGAGCAGTTCTTC; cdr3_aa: CASHPPGLAGANEQFF
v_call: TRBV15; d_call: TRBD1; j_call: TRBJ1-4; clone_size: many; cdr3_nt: TGTGCCACCAGCACAGACAGGGGTGGGGAAACTAATGAAAAACTGTTTTTT; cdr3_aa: CATSTDRGGETNEKLFF
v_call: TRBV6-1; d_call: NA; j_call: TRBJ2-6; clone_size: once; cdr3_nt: TGTGCCAGCATCCCACACTGGACGGCCCCTTACTCTGGGGCCAACGTCCTGTCTTTC; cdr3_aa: CASIPHWTAPYSGANVLSF
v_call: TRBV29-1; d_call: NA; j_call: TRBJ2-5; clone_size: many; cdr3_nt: TGCAGCGTTGAAGACGTGGACTACCAAGAGACCCAGTACTTC; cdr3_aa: CSVEDVDYQETQYF
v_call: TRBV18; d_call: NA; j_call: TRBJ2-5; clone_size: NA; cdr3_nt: TGTGCCAGCTCACCACGATCCGAGCAAGAGACCGAGTACTTC; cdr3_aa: CASSPRSEQETEYF
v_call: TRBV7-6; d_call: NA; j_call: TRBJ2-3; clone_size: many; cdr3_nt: TGTGCCAGCAGCTGGGGTGTTGCGGATACGCAGTATTTT; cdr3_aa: CASSWGVADTQYF